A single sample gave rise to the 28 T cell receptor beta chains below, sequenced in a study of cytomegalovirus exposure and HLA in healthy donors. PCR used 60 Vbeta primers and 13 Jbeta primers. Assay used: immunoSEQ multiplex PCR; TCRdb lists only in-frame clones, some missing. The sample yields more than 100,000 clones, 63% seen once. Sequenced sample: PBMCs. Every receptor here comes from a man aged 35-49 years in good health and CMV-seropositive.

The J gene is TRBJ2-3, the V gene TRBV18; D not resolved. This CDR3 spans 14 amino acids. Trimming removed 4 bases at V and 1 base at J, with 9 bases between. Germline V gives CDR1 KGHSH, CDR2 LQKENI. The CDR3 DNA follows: TGTGCCAGCTCACTCTTAGAGGGCACAGATACGCAGTATTTT. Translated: CASSLLEGTDTQYF.

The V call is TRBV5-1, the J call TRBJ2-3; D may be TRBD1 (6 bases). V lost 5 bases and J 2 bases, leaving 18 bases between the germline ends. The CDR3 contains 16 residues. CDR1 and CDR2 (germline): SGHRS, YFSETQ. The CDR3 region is CASSTGTNYPTDTQYF. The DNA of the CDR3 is TGCGCCAGCAGTACCGGGACAAACTATCCCACAGATACGCAGTATTTT.

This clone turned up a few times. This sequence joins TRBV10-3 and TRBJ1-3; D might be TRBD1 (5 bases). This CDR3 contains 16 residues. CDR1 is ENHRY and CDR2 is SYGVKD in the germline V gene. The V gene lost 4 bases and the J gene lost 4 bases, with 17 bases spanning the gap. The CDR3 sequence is CAISGVGGILGNTIYF. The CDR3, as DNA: TGTGCCATCAGTGGTGTGGGGGGAATCCTCGGAAACACCATATATTTT.

CDR3 bases: TGTGCCAGCAGCCGGGACAGCTCCCCCACAGATACGCAGTATTTT. Its protein is CASSRDSSPTDTQYF. The rearrangement uses TRBV11-3 and TRBJ2-3, with 7 nucleotides matching TRBD1. Trimming at V came to 5 bases and at J to 2 bases, leaving 7 bases not matched to a gene. Germline CDR1 and CDR2: SGHNT and YENEEA. The CDR3 has 15 amino acids.

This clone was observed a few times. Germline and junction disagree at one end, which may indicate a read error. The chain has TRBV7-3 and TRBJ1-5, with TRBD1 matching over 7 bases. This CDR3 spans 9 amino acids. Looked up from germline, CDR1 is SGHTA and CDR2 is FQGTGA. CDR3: CASSSGQNF. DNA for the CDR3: TGTGCCAGCAGCTCGGGACAGAATTTT. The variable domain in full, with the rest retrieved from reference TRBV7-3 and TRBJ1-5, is GAGVSQTPSNKVTEKGKYVELRCDPISGHTALYWYRQSLGQGPEFLIYFQGTGAADDSGLPNDRFFAVRPEGSVSTLKIQRTERGDSAVYLCASSSGQNFGDGTRLSIL.

The CDR3 DNA sequence: TGTGCCAGCCTCCCGGGGACAGGGGGCCTGATGGAGCTGTTTTTT. Translated, it gives CASLPGTGGLMELFF. This sequence joins TRBV27 and TRBJ2-2; 12 positions match TRBD1. J lost 10 bases, V lost 8 bases, and 11 bases had no gene match. Germline V gene sequence: CDR1 MNHEY, CDR2 SMNVEV (reference sequence). The CDR3 contains 15 residues.

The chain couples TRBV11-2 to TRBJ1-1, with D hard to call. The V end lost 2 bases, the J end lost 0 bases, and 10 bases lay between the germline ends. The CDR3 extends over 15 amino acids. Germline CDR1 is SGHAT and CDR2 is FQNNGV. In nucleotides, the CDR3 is TGTGCCAGCAGCTTATCTGGTCTAATGAACACTGAAGCTTTCTTT. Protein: CASSLSGLMNTEAFF.

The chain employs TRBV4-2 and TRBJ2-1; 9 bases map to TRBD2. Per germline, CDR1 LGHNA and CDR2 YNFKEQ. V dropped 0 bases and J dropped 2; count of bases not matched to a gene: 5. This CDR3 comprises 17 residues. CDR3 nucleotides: TGTGCCAGCAGCCAAGACGTTAGCGGGGGACCCTACAATGAGCAGTTCTTC. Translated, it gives CASSQDVSGGPYNEQFF.

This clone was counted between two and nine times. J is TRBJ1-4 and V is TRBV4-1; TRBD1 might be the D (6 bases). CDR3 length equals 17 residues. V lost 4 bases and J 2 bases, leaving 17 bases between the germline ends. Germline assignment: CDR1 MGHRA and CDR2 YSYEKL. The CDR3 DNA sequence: TGCGCCAGCAGCCTCCTCCGCGGACAGATTACTAATGAAAAACTGTTTTTT. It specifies CASSLLRGQITNEKLFF.

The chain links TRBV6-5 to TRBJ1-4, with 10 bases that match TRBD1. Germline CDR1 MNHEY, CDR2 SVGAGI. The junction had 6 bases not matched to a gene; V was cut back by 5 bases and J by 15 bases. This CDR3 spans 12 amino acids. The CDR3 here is CASSGRDRGLFF. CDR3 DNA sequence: TGTGCCAGCAGTGGACGGGACAGGGGTTTGTTTTTT.

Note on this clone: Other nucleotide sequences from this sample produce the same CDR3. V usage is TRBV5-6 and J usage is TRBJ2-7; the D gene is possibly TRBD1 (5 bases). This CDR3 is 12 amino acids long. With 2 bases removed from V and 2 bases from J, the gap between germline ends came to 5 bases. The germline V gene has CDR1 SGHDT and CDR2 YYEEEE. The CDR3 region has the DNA TGTGCCAGCAGCTTAGGGGCCTACGAGCAGTACTTC. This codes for CASSLGAYEQYF. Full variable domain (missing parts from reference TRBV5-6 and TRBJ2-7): DAGVTQSPTHLIKTRGQQVTLRCSPKSGHDTVSWYQQALGQGPQFIFQYYEEEERQRGNFPDRFSGHQFPNYSSELNVNALLLGDSALYLCASSLGAYEQYFGPGTRLTVT.

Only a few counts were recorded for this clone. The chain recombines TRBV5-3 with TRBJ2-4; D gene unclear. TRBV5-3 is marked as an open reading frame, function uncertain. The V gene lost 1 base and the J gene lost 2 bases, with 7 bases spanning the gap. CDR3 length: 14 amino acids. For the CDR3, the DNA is TGTGCCAGAAGCTTGTGCCAGACCAAAAACATTCAGTACTTC. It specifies CARSLCQTKNIQYF.

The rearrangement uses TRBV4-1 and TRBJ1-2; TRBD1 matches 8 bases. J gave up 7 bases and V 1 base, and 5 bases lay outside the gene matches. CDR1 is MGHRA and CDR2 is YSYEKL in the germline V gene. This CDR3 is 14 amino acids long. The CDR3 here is CASSQAGRGLGYTF. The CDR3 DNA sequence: TGCGCCAGCAGCCAAGCGGGCAGGGGGCTTGGCTACACCTTC.

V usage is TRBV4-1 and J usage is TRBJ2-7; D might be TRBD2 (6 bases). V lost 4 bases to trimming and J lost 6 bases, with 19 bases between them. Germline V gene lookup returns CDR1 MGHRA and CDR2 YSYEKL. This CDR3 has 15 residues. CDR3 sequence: CASSLSGTPTLEQYF. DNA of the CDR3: TGCGCCAGCAGCCTATCCGGGACTCCTACCCTCGAGCAGTACTTC.

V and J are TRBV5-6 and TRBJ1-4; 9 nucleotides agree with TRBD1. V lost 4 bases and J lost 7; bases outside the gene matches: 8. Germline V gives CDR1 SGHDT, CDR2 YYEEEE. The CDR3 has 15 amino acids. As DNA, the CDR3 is TGTGCCAGCAGCGGAACCGGGACAGGGTCTGAAAAACTGTTTTTT. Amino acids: CASSGTGTGSEKLFF.

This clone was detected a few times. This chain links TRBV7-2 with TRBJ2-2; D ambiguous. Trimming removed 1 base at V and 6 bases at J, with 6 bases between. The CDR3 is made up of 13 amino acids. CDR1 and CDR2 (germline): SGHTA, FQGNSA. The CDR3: CASSLGVAGELFF. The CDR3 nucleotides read TGTGCCAGCAGCTTAGGAGTTGCCGGGGAGCTGTTTTTT.

As DNA, the CDR3 is TGTGCCAGCAGCGTAGAGGGTAGCGGGGCCTACGAGCAGTACTTC. It yields the protein CASSVEGSGAYEQYF. The chain is built from TRBV9 and TRBJ2-5, with 8 bases fitting TRBD2. The J call could be wrong; TRBJ2-7 is a better fit for the DNA end. The CDR3 spans 15 residues. Germline V CDR1 and CDR2: SGDLS, YYNGEE.

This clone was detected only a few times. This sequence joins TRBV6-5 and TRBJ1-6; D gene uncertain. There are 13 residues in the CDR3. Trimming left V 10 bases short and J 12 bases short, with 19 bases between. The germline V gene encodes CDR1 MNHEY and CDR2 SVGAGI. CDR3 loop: CATRRRAMGPLHF. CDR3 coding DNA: TGTGCCACCCGGAGGCGCGCTATGGGACCCCTCCACTTT.

The CDR3 nucleotides are TGTGCCAGCAGCCCCGGGACAGGGGGCCCGAACACTGAAGCTTTCTTT. Its translation: CASSPGTGGPNTEAFF. This rearrangement joins TRBV7-2 to TRBJ1-1, with 12 bases lining up with TRBD1. The CDR3 totals 16 residues. In germline, CDR1 is SGHTA, CDR2 FQGNSA. Trimming at V came to 5 bases and at J to 1 base, leaving 5 bases not matched to a gene.

CDR3 sequence: CASSSTSASYEQYF. For the CDR3, the DNA is TGTGCCAGCAGCTCCACTAGCGCCTCCTACGAGCAGTACTTC. The chain recombines TRBV7-2 with TRBJ2-7, with 7 bases lining up with TRBD2. J gave up 0 bases and V 4 bases, and 3 bases lay outside the gene matches. The CDR3 loop spans 14 amino acids. The germline gives CDR1 SGHTA, CDR2 FQGNSA.

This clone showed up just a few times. The CDR3 is CASSYSPLAGLETQYF. CDR3 in DNA: TGTGCCAGCAGTTACTCACCGCTAGCGGGGCTGGAGACCCAGTACTTC. The V and J genes are TRBV6-5 and TRBJ2-5; 9 bases agree with TRBD2. CDR3 length: 16 amino acids. Per the germline V gene, CDR1 is MNHEY and CDR2 is SVGAGI. The ends lost 0 bases at V and 5 bases at J; junction bases unmatched: 7.

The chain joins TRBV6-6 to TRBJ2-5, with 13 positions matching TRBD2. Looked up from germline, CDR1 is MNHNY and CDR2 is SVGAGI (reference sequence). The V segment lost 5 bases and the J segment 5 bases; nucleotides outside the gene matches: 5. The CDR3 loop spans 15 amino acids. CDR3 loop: CASSQGLAGVETQYF. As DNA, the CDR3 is TGTGCCAGCAGTCAAGGACTAGCGGGGGTGGAGACCCAGTACTTC.

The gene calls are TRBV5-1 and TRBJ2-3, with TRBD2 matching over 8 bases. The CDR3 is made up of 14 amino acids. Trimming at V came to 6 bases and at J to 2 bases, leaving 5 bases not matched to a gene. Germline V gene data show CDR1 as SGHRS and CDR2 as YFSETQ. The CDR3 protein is CASKRERATDTQYF. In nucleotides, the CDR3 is TGCGCCAGCAAGCGGGAGCGGGCCACAGATACGCAGTATTTT.

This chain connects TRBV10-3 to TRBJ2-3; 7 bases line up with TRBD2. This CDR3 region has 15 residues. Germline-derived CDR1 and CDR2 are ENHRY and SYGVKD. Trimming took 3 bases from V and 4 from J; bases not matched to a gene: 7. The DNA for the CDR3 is TGTGCCATCAGTGATGAGCGGGAAGGGTCAGATACGCAGTATTTT. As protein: CAISDEREGSDTQYF.

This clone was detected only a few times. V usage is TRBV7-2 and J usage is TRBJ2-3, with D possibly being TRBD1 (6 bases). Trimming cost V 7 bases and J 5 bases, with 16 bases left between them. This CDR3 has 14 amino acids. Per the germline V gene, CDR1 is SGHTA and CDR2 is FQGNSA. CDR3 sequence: CASKPQGILDTQYF. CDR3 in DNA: TGTGCCAGCAAACCTCAGGGGATTTTAGATACGCAGTATTTT.

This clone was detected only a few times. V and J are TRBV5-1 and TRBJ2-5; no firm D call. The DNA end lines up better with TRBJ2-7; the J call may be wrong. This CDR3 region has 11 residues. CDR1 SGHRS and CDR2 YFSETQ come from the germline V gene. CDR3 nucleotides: TGCGCCAGCAAAGCGTATGACGAGCAGTACTTC. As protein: CASKAYDEQYF.

The CDR3 DNA follows: TGCGCCAGCAGCCAATTTGACACCGGTCAGCCCCAGCATTTT. This gives the protein CASSQFDTGQPQHF. The gene calls are TRBV4-1 and TRBJ1-5; D is ambiguous. The V and J ends lost 2 bases and 6 bases respectively, with 11 bases between them. The CDR3 contains 14 residues. Germline-derived CDR1 and CDR2 are MGHRA and YSYEKL.

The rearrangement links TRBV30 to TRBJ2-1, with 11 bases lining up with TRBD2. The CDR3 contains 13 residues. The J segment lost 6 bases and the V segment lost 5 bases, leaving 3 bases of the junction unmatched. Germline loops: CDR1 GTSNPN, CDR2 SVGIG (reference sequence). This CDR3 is CAWAGTSGNEQFF. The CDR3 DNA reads TGTGCCTGGGCCGGGACTAGCGGCAATGAGCAGTTCTTC. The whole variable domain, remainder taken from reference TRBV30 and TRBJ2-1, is SQTIHQWPATLVQPVGSPLSLECTVEGTSNPNLYWYRQAAGRGLQLLFYSVGIGQISSEVPQNLSASRPQDRQFILSSKKLLLSDSGFYLCAWAGTSGNEQFFGPGTRLTVL.